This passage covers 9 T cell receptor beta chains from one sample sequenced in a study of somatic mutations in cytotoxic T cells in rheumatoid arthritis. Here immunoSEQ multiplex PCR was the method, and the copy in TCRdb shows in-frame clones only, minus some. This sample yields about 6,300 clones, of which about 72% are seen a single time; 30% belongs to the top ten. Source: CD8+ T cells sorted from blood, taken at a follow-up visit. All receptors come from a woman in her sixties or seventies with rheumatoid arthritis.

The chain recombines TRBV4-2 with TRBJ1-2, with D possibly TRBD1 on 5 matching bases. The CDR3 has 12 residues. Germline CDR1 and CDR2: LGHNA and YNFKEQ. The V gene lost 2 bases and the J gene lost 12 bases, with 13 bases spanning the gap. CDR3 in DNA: TGTGCCAGCAGCCAAACTGACAGCGACCACACCTTC. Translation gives CASSQTDSDHTF.

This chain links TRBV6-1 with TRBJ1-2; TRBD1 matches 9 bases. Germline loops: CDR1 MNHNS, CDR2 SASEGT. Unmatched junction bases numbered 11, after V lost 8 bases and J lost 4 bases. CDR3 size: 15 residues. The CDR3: CASGETGGYGYGYTF. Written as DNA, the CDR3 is TGTGCCAGCGGGGAGACAGGGGGTTACGGCTATGGCTACACCTTC.

CDR3 in amino acids: CASSLPGLGVRSYGYTF. CDR3 nucleotides: TGTGCCAGCAGCTTGCCAGGGCTTGGGGTCCGATCATATGGCTACACCTTC. The J gene is TRBJ1-2, the V gene TRBV5-6; a weak D match, TRBD1 (5 bases). V was shortened by 1 base and J by 5 bases, with 21 bases between the two germline ends. The CDR3 extends over 17 amino acids. Germline V gives CDR1 SGHDT, CDR2 YYEEEE.

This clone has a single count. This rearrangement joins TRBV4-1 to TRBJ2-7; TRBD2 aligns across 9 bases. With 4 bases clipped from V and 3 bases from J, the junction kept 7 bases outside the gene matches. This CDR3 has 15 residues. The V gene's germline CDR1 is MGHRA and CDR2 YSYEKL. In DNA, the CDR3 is TGCGCCAGCAGCCCCCGGGGTAGCGGGAGCTACGAGCAGTACTTC. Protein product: CASSPRGSGSYEQYF.

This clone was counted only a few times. CDR3 in DNA: TGTGCCAGCAGCCCGATACAAGGGATTTTCACAGATACGCAGTATTTT. Translated: CASSPIQGIFTDTQYF. The chain links TRBV28 to TRBJ2-3; D is ambiguous. Germline V CDR1 and CDR2: MDHEN, SYDVKM. The germline V and J ends were trimmed by 6 bases and 2 bases, with 18 bases remaining between them. This CDR3 contains 16 residues.

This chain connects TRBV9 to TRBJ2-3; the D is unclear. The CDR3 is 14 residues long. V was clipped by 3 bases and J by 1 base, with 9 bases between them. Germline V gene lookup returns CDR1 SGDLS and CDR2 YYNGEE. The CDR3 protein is CASSERVGTDTQYF. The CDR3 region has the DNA TGTGCCAGCAGCGAAAGGGTCGGCACAGATACGCAGTATTTT.

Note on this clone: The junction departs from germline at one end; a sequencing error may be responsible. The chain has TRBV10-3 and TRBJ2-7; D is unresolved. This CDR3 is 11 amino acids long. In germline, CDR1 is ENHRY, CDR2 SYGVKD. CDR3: CAITPGGFPVF. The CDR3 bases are TGTGCCATCACCCCCGGCGGTTTCCCCGTCTTC.

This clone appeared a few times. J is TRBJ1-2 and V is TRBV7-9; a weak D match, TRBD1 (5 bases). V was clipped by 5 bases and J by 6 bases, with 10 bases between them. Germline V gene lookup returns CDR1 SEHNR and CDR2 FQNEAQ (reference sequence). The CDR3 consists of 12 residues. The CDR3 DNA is TGTGCCAGCAGCACGGGGACGCATGGCTACACCTTC. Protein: CASSTGTHGYTF.

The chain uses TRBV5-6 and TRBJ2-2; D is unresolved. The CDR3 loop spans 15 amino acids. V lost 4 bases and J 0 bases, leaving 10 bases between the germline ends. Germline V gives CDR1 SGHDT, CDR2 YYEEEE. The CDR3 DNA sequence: TGTGCCAGCAGCCGCAGACACCCGAACACCGGGGAGCTGTTTTTT. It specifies CASSRRHPNTGELFF.